Reported below is one TCR beta chain. Other DNA sequences in the sample encode the same CDR3. This sample was included in a study of blood T cell repertoires in COVID-19. Study background: T cells, B-cell-depleted T cells, or PBMCs supplied cDNA or gDNA.

Enrolled through a virtual design, the participants were between roughly 18 and 95 years of age and came from roughly 22 US areas. Resolution of symptoms, clearance, or two negative PCRs was present in recovered Cohort 3 donors. This CDR3 is 15 amino acids long. The V gene end was trimmed by 0 bases and the J gene end by 1 base; junction bases not matched to a gene: 3. From germline, CDR1 is SGHKS and CDR2 YYEKEE (reference sequence). Original methodology: Researchers report that nucleated cell counts were estimated from reference gene primer amplification. This table comes from immunoSEQ multiplex PCR, and its TCRdb copy is limited to in-frame clones, with some not included. V and J calls and clone size come straight from that table; D and trimming were deduced from the DNA. The repertoire holds roughly 250,000 clones, with 70% to 90% as singletons.

The receptor comes from a woman aged 45-60 years who had recovered from COVID-19. The chain couples TRBV5-5 to TRBJ2-7, with 8 bases lining up with TRBD1. The material sequenced was PBMCs or T cells enriched from blood (not recorded which). The CDR3 loop is CASSLAGGRSYEQYF. As DNA, the CDR3 is TGTGCCAGCAGCTTGGCAGGGGGCAGGTCCTACGAGCAGTACTTC.